Listed here are 12 T cell receptor beta chains from one sample, sequenced in a study of beta chain features in type 1 diabetes. Expressed TCRB transcripts got sequenced, as all isolated RNA was reverse transcribed. TCRdb keeps only in-frame clones here, not all; method: immunoSEQ multiplex PCR. This table has 500,000 to 850,000 clones, roughly an eighth appearing once. Study-wide points: In every one of the four CD4+ subsets, TCRB CDR3s were moderately but significantly shorter in Type 1 diabetes patients.

Their antigens are not known. Sequenced input: naive CD4+ T cells from blood. The source is a man aged 18-30 years with type 1 diabetes.

This chain links TRBV28 with TRBJ1-2, with D hard to call. V lost 4 bases and J 2 bases, leaving 8 bases between the germline ends. Germline CDR1 reads MDHEN; CDR2 reads SYDVKM. CDR3 length: 13 amino acids. The CDR3 region is CASSYKPNYGYTF. The CDR3 DNA reads as TGTGCCAGCAGTTACAAGCCGAACTATGGCTACACCTTC.

In its sample, this clone was seen a few times. The chain combines TRBV7-2 with TRBJ1-5; tentatively, D is TRBD1 (6 bases). V shed 1 base and J shed 9 bases, with 13 bases lying between them. This CDR3 has 14 residues. Germline V gives CDR1 SGHTA, CDR2 FQGNSA. The CDR3 reads CASSLERQEGPQHF. The CDR3 nucleotides are TGTGCCAGCAGCTTAGAAAGACAGGAGGGGCCCCAGCATTTT.

This rearrangement joins TRBV7-9 to TRBJ1-1; the D gene is possibly TRBD1 (5 bases). This CDR3 is 12 amino acids long. Trimming removed 8 bases at V and 4 bases at J, with 11 bases between. CDR1 SEHNR and CDR2 FQNEAQ come from the germline V gene (reference sequence). The CDR3 sequence is CASSIQGTEAFF. The CDR3 DNA sequence: TGTGCCAGCTCGATCCAGGGCACTGAAGCTTTCTTT.

This clone came up a few times. This sequence joins TRBV6-4 and TRBJ1-2, with D possibly being TRBD1 (5 bases). Per germline, CDR1 MRHNA and CDR2 SNTAGT. Trimming removed 0 bases from V and 6 bases from J, with 11 bases in between. The CDR3 spans 14 residues. The CDR3: CASSDSEGRHGYTF. The CDR3 nucleotides read TGTGCCAGCAGTGACTCGGAGGGGAGGCATGGCTACACCTTC.

V usage is TRBV6-1 and J usage is TRBJ1-5; D may be TRBD1 (5 bases). The V gene's germline CDR1 is MNHNS and CDR2 SASEGT. Trimming left V 4 bases short and J 6 bases short, with 19 bases between. The CDR3 extends over 16 amino acids. For the CDR3, the DNA is TGTGCCAGCAGTGGTCGGGACGGGGGAGTAGGTCAGCCCCAGCATTTT. Its protein product is CASSGRDGGVGQPQHF.

This clone has just a few counts. J is TRBJ2-2 and V is TRBV9; weak D call: TRBD2 (5 bases). Trimming pared 4 bases from V and 5 bases from J, leaving 9 bases between. There are 13 residues in the CDR3. Germline CDR1 reads SGDLS; CDR2 reads YYNGEE. The CDR3 is CASSPGLTGELFF. As DNA, the CDR3 is TGTGCCAGCAGCCCCGGACTTACCGGGGAGCTGTTTTTT. Together with reference TRBV9 and TRBJ2-2, the CDR3 gives the full variable domain: DSGVTQTPKHLITATGQRVTLRCSPRSGDLSVYWYQQSLDQGLQFLIQYYNGEERAKGNILERFSAQQFPDLHSELNLSSLELGDSALYFCASSPGLTGELFFGEGSRLTVL.

This clone has only a few counts. The chain recombines TRBV2 with TRBJ2-3, with unresolved D. The length of the CDR3 is 14 residues. V was pared by 4 bases and J by 4 bases, with 12 bases between. Germline V gene sequence: CDR1 SNHLY, CDR2 FYNNEI. The CDR3 loop is CASSVTGSPDTQYF. The CDR3 DNA sequence: TGTGCCAGCAGTGTGACTGGCTCCCCAGATACGCAGTATTTT.

The chain is built from TRBV2 and TRBJ2-3; perhaps TRBD2 as D (6 bases). This CDR3 has 12 residues. The V gene lost 9 bases and the J gene lost 2 bases, with 9 bases spanning the gap. Germline V lookup: CDR1 SNHLY, CDR2 FYNNEI. For the CDR3, the DNA is TGTGCCAGTAGCGGAATCACAGATACGCAGTATTTT. Amino acids: CASSGITDTQYF.

The V gene is TRBV4-1, the J gene TRBJ2-1, with 7 bases matching TRBD2. This CDR3 comprises 15 residues. CDR1 and CDR2 (germline): MGHRA, YSYEKL. J gave up 6 bases and V 0 bases, and 5 bases lay outside the gene matches. The DNA of the CDR3 is TGCGCCAGCAGCCAAGAACTAGCGCAGCCCAATGAGCAGTTCTTC. It specifies CASSQELAQPNEQFF.

Here the CDR3 DNA reads TGTGCCAGCTCACGTTCCAGGGGGTTCGGCGAGCAGTACTTC. Translation gives CASSRSRGFGEQYF. The chain carries TRBV18 and TRBJ2-7; 7 bases are shared with TRBD1. This CDR3 contains 14 residues. J was trimmed by 6 bases and V by 4 bases; bases with no gene match: 9. In germline, CDR1 is KGHSH, CDR2 LQKENI.

The chain has TRBV9 and TRBJ1-2, with D unresolved. Looked up from germline, CDR1 is SGDLS and CDR2 is YYNGEE. Trimming removed 4 bases at V and 1 base at J, with 14 bases between. This CDR3 region has 15 residues. The CDR3 region has the DNA TGTGCCAGCAGCCCGATCGGCCATGATAACTATGGCTACACCTTC. Translated, it gives CASSPIGHDNYGYTF.

Details on this clone: One junction end disagrees with the germline gene, perhaps due to a read error. Other DNA sequences in the same sample also yield this CDR3. This chain links TRBV7-7 with TRBJ2-5, with D maybe TRBD1 (5 bases). CDR1 and CDR2 (germline): SSHAT, FNYEAQ (reference sequence). This CDR3 comprises 13 residues. The CDR3 nucleotides are TGTGCTAGCAGCCTGGGGCCTCAAGAGACCCAGTACTTC. Translation gives CASSLGPQETQYF.